The source of this T cell receptor (beta chain) is a study of T cell clones after liver transplantation. Overall study results and limits: In 5 of 8 subjects, circulating graft-donor-reactive CD4 TCRbeta sequences fell significantly after transplant.

This clone was seen a single time. Its antigen is unknown. CD3+CD4+ and CD3+CD8+ cells were FACS-sorted from thawed unstimulated PBMCs. The protocol was immunoSEQ multiplex PCR, while the TCRdb copy is restricted to in-frame clones and leaves out a portion. The data hold some 45,000 clones, with about 82% observed a single time. The CDR3 sequence is 15 residues long. The V end was cut by 3 bases, the J end by 3 bases, with 13 bases between. Germline V gene data show CDR1 as MNHEY and CDR2 as SMNVEV (reference sequence). The material was CD4+ T cells from blood, obtained 24 months after liver transplant. The chain is built from TRBV27 and TRBJ2-3, with D possibly TRBD1 on 5 matching bases. The receptor was derived from a human patient who received a liver transplant. Some T cells may have come from the graft donor. CDR3 residues: CASSLGQGVTDTQYF. The CDR3 coding sequence is TGTGCCAGCAGTTTGGGGCAGGGCGTTACAGATACGCAGTATTTT.